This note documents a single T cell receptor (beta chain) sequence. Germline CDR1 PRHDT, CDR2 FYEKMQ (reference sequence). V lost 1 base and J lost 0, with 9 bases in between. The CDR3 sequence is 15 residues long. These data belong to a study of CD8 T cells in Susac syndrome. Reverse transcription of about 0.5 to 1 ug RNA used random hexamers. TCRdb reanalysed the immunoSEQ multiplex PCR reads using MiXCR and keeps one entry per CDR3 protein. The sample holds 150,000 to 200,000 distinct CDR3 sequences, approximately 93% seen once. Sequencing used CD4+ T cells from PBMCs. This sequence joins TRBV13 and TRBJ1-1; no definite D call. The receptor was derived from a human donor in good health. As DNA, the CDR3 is TGTGCCAGCAGCTTAGTGAAGATCATGAACACTGAAGCTTTCTTT. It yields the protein CASSLVKIMNTEAFF.